The clone carrying this T cell receptor beta chain was counted ten times or more. Antigen: not known. This entry is derived from a study of regulatory T cells in long-lasting Graves disease. This sample's time point: persistent/refractory GD, antithyroid drugs over 5 years with positive TRAb. Researchers made the TCR library from RNA that was extracted from PBMCs. The peripheral blood volume drawn was 8.5 to 9 milliliters, and it was collected into EDTA tubes. V shed 6 bases and J shed 0 bases, with 15 bases lying between them. Germline CDR1 is MNHEY and CDR2 is SVGEGT. The CDR3 has 16 residues. Assembly of TCR beta libraries relied on iRepertoire HTBI primers together with Arm-PCR of CDR3 regions. TCRdb called the multiplex PCR reads again in MiXCR, with one record for every CDR3 protein. Here the sample spans about 470,000 distinct CDR3 sequences, about 22% being singletons. Study observations and caveats: Persistent Graves' patients showed a TCR diversity that was lower than that of newly diagnosed ones. TRBV28, TRBJ1-2 and TRBJ2-5 emerged as the favored segments in persistent disease. The researchers studied only peripheral blood, not thyroid tissue.

This clonotype was sampled from a female donor with Graves disease. The source material was peripheral blood mononuclear cells (PBMCs), sampled when the disease was refractory, from a patient treated with antithyroid drugs. The chain couples TRBV6-2 or TRBV6-3 to TRBJ1-5, with D possibly matching TRBD1 (5 bases). CDR3 nucleotides: TGTGCCAGCAGCTACCCTTCGAGGGGTAGCAATCAGCCCCAGCATTTT. Residues: CASSYPSRGSNQPQHF.